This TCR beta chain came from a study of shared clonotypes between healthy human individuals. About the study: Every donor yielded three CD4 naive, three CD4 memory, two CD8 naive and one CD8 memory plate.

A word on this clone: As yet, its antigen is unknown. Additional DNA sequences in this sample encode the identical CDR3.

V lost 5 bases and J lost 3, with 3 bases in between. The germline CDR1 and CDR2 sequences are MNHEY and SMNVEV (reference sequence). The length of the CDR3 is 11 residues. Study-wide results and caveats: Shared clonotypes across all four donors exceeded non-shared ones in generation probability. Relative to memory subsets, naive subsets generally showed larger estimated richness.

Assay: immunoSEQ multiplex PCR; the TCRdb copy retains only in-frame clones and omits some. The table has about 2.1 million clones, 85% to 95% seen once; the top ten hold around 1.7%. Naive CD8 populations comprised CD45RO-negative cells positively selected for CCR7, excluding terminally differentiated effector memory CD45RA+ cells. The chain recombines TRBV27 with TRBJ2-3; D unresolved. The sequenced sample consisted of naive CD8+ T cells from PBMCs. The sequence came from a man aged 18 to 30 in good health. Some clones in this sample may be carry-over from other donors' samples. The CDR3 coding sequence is TGTGCCAGCAGTGCGACAGATACGCAGTATTTT. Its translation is CASSATDTQYF.